This T cell receptor (beta chain) was profiled in a study of cytomegalovirus exposure and HLA in healthy donors. Findings of the study overall: Roughly even sequencing depth across donors was the assumption behind the presence/absence analyses.

Only one count was recorded for this clone. Its antigen remains unknown. In the PCR, 60 Vbeta and 13 Jbeta primers were used. Data came from immunoSEQ multiplex PCR; TCRdb stores just in-frame clones and leaves some out. Counted here are about 160,000 clones, 60% to 85% occurring once; the ten biggest clones make up 2% to 2.5%. The TCR was taken from a man in his forties or fifties in good health and CMV-seropositive. Sequencing used PBMCs.

The DNA of the CDR3 is TGTGCCAGCAGTCCCGCAGGGGGCCTTTTCTACGAGCAGTACTTC. As protein: CASSPAGGLFYEQYF. The chain combines TRBV27 with TRBJ2-7, with 8 bases lining up with TRBD1. The CDR3 sequence is 15 residues long. V lost 5 bases to trimming and J lost 3 bases; unmatched junction nucleotides: 9. Germline V gives CDR1 MNHEY, CDR2 SMNVEV (reference sequence).